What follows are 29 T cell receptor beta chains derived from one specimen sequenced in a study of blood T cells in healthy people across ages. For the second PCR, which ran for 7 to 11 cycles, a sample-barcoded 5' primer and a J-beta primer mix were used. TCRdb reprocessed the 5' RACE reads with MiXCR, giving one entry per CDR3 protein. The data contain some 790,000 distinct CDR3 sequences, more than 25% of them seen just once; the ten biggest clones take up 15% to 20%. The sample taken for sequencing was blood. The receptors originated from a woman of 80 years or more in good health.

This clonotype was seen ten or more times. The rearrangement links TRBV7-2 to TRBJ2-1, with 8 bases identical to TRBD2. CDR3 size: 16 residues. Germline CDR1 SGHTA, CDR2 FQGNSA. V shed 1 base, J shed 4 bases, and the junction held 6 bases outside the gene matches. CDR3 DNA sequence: TGTGCCAGCAGCTTAGTTGGCGGGGGGACTTACAATGAGCAGTTCTTC. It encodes CASSLVGGGTYNEQFF.

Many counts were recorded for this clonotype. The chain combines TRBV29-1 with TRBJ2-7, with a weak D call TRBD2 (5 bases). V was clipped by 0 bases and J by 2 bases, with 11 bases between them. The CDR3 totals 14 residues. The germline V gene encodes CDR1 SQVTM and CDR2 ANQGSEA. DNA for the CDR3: TGCAGCGTTGAAGATGGGAGACGGCCCTACGAGCAGTACTTC. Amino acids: CSVEDGRRPYEQYF.

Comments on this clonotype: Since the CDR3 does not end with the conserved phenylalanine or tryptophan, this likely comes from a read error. The CDR3 sequence is CATSDGLPNEQFV. CDR3 nucleotide sequence: TGTGCCACTTCGGACGGCCTTCCCAATGAGCAGTTCGTC. The chain carries TRBV24-1 and TRBJ2-1; no definite D call. The CDR3 consists of 13 residues. From germline, CDR1 is KGHDR and CDR2 SFDVKD. Between the trimmed V and J ends, which lost 10 bases and 6 bases, there was a span of 15 bases.

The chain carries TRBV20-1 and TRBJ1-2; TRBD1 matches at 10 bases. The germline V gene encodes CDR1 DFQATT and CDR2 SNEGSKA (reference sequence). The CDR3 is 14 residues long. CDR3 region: CSVLFRDRGYGYTF. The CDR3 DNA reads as TGCAGCGTTCTCTTCCGGGACAGGGGTTATGGCTACACCTTC.

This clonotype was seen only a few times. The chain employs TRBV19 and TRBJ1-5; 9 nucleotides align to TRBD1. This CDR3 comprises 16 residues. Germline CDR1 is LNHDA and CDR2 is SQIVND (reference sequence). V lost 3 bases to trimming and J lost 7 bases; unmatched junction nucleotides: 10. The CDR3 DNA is TGTGCCAGTAGTATCGGGACAGGGTATCGGCACCAGCCCCAGCATTTT. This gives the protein CASSIGTGYRHQPQHF.

In DNA form, the CDR3 reads TGCGCCAGCAGCCAAAAAACCCAGGATTCACCCCTCCACTTT. Protein sequence: CASSQKTQDSPLHF. The chain recombines TRBV4-3 with TRBJ1-6; D remains ambiguous. Germline CDR1 and CDR2: LGHNA and YSLEER. V shed 2 bases and J shed 8 bases, with 10 bases lying between them. This CDR3 comprises 14 residues.

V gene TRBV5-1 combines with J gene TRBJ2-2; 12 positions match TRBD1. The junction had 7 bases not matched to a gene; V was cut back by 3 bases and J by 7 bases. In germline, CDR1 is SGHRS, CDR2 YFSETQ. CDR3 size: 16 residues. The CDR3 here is CASSSGTGGAVGELFF. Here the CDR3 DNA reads TGCGCCAGCAGCTCCGGGACAGGGGGCGCCGTCGGGGAGCTGTTTTTT. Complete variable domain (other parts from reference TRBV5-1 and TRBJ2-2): KAGVTQTPRYLIKTRGQQVTLSCSPISGHRSVSWYQQTPGQGLQFLFEYFSETQRNKGNFPGRFSGRQFSNSRSEMNVSTLELGDSALYLCASSSGTGGAVGELFFGEGSRLTVL.

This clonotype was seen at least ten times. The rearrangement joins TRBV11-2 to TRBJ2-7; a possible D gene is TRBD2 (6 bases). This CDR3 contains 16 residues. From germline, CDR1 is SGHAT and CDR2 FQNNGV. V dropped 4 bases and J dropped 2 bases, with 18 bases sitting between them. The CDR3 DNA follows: TGTGCCAGCAGCTATCGGGGCCGCGGGGCAGCCTACGAGCAGTACTTC. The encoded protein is CASSYRGRGAAYEQYF.

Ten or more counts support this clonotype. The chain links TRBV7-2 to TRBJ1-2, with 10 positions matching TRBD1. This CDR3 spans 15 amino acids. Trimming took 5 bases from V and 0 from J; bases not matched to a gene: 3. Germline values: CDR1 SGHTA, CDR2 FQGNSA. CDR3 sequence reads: CASSQDRGANYGYTF. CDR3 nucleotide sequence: TGTGCCAGCAGCCAGGACAGGGGGGCTAACTATGGCTACACCTTC. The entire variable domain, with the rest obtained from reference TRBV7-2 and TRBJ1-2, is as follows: GAGVSQSPSNKVTEKGKDVELRCDPISGHTALYWYRQSLGQGLEFLIYFQGNSAPDKSGLPSDRFSAERTGGSVSTLTIQRTQQEDSAVYLCASSQDRGANYGYTFGSGTRLTVV.

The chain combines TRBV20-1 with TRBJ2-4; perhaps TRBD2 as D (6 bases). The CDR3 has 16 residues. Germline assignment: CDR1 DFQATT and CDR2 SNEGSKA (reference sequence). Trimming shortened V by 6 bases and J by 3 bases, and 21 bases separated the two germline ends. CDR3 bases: TGCAGTGCCAGGTCTTGGGCCGCGGGATTCAAAAACATTCAGTACTTC. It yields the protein CSARSWAAGFKNIQYF.

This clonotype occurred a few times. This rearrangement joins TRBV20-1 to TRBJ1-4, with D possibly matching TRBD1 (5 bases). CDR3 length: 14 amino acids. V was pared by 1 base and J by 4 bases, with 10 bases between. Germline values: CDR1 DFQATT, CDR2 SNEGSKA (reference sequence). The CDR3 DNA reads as TGCAGTGCTAGAGTGCAGGGAAATAATGAAAAACTGTTTTTT. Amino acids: CSARVQGNNEKLFF.

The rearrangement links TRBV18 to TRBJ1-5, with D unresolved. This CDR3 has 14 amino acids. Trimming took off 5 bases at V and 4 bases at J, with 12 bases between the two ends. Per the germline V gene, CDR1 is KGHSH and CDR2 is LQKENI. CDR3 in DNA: TGTGCCAGCTCAAATACTACAATAAATCAGCCCCAGCATTTT. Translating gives CASSNTTINQPQHF.

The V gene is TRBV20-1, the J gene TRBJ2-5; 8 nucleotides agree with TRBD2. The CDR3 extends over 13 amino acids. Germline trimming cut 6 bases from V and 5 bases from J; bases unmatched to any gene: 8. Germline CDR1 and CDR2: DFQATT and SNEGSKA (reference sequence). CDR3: CSAPGGGGETQYF. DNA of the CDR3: TGCAGTGCACCCGGGGGGGGAGGGGAGACCCAGTACTTC.

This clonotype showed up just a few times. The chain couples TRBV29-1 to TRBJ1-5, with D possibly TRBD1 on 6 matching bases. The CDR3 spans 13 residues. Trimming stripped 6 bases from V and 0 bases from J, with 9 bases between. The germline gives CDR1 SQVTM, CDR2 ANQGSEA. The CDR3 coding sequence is TGCAGCGTACAGGGAAATAGCAATCAGCCCCAGCATTTT. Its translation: CSVQGNSNQPQHF.

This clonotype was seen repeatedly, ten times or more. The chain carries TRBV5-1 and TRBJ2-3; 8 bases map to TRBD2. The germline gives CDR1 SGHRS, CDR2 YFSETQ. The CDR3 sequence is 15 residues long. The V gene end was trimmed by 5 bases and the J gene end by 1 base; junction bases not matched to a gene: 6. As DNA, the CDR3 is TGCGCCAGCAGTACGGGGGGGCTCGGCACAGATACGCAGTATTTT. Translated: CASSTGGLGTDTQYF.

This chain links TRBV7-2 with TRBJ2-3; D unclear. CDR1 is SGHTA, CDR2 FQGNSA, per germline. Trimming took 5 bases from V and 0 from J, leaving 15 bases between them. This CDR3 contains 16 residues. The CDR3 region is CASSPLGVTSTDTQYF. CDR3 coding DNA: TGTGCCAGCAGCCCGTTGGGCGTCACTAGCACAGATACGCAGTATTTT.

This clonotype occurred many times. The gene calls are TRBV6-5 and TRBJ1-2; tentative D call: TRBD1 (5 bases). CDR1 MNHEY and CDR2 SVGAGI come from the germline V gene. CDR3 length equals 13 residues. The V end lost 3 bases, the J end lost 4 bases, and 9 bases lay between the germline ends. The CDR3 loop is CASSYTGLYGYTF. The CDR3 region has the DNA TGTGCCAGCAGTTATACGGGACTCTATGGCTACACCTTC.

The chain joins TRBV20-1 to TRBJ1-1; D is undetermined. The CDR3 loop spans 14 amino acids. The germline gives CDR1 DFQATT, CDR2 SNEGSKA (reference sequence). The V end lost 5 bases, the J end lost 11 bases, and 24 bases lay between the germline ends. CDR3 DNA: TGCAGTGCTCCCCGACCGAGGGAAGTAACCGAGGCTTTCTTT. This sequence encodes CSAPRPREVTEAFF.

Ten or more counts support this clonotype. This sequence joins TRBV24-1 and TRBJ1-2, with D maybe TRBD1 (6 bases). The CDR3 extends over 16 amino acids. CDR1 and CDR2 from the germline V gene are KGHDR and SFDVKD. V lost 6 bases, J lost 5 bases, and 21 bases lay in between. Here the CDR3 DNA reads TGTGCCACCAGTCAGACCGGAGGACAGCTCCCTTATGGCTACACCTTC. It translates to CATSQTGGQLPYGYTF.

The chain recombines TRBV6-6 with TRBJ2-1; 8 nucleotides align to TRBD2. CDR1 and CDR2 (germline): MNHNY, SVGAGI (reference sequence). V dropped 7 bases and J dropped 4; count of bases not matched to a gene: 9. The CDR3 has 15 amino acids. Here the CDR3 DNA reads TGTGCCAGCAACCCCCAGGCGGGGGGATACAATGAGCAGTTCTTC. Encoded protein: CASNPQAGGYNEQFF.

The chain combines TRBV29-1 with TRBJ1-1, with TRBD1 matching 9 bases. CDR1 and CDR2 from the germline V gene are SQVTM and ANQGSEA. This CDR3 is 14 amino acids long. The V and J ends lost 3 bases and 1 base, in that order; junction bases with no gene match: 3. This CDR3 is CSVDSGQGNTEAFF. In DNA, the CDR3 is TGCAGCGTTGATTCGGGACAGGGGAACACTGAAGCTTTCTTT.

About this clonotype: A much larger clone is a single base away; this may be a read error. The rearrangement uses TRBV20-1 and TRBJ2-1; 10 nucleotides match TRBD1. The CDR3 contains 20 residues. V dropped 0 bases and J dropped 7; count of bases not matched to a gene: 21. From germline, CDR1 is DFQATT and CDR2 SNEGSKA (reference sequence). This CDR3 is CSARDQQGDTGDRGRNEQFF. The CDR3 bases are TGCAGTGCTAGAGACCAACAAGGGGATACGGGTGACAGGGGGCGGAATGAGCAGTTCTTC.

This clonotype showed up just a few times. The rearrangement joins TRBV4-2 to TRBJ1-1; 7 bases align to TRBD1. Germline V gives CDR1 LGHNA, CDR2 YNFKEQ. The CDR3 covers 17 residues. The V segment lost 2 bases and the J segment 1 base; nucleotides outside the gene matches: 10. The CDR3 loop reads CASSQSHQGGWNTEAFF. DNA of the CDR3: TGTGCCAGCAGCCAAAGCCACCAGGGGGGGTGGAACACTGAAGCTTTCTTT.

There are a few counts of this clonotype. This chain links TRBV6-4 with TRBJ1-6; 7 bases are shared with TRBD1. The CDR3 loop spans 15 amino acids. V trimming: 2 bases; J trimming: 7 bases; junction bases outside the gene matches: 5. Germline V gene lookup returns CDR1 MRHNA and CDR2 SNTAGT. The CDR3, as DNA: TGTGCCAGCAGTGACACCGACAGGGCGAATTCACCCCTCCACTTT. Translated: CASSDTDRANSPLHF.

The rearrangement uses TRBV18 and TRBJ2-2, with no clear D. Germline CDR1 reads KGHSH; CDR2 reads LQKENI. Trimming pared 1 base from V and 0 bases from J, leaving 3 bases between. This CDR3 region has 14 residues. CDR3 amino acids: CASSPQSNTGELFF. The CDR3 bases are TGTGCCAGCTCACCACAATCGAACACCGGGGAGCTGTTTTTT.

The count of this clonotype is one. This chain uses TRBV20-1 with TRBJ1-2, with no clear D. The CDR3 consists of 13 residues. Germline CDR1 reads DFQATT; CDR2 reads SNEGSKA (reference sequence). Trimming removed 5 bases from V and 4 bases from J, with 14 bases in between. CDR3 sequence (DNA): TGCAGTGCTGGACCGGACCCTAGCTATGGCTACACCTTC. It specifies CSAGPDPSYGYTF.

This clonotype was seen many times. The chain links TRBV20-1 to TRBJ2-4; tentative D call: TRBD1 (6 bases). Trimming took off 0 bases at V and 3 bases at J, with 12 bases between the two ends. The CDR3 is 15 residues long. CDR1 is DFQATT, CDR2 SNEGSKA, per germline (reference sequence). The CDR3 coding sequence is TGCAGTGCTAGAGAGACAGGCGGATTCAAAAACATTCAGTACTTC. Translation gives CSARETGGFKNIQYF.

Written as DNA, the CDR3 is TGTGCCAGCACCGGGACTAGCGGGGGGGCTGAGCAGTTCTTC. Protein sequence: CASTGTSGGAEQFF. V usage is TRBV6-6 and J usage is TRBJ2-1; TRBD2 agrees at 16 bases. Germline V gene data show CDR1 as MNHNY and CDR2 as SVGAGI (reference sequence). Trimming took 7 bases from V and 9 from J; bases not matched to a gene: 3. CDR3 length: 14 residues.

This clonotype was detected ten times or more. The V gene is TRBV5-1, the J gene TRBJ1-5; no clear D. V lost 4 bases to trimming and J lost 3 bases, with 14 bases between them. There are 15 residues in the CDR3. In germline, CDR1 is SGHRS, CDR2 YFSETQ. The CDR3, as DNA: TGCGCCAGCAGCCCCGACGGGGATTCCAATCAGCCCCAGCATTTT. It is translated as CASSPDGDSNQPQHF.